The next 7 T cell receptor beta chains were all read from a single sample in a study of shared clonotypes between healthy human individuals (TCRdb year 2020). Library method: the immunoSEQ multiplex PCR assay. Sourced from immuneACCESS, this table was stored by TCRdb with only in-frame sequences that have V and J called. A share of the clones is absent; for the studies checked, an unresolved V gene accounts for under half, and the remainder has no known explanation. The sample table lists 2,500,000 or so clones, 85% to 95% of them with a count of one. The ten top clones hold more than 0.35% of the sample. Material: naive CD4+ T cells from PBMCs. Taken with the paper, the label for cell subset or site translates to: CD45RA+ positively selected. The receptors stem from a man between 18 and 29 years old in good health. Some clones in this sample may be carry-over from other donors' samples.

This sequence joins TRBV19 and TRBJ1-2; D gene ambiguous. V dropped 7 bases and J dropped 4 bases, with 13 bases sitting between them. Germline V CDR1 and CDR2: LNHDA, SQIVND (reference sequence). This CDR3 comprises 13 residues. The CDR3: CASMLVGGYGYTF. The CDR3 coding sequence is TGTGCCAGTATGTTAGTCGGCGGCTATGGCTACACCTTC.

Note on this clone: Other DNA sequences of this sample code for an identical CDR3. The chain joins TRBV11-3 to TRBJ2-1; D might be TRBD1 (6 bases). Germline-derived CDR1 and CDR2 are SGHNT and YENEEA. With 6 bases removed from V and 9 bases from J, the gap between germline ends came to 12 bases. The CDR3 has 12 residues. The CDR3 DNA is TGTGCCAGCAGTTTGGGGGCCGGTGAGCAGTTCTTC. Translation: CASSLGAGEQFF.

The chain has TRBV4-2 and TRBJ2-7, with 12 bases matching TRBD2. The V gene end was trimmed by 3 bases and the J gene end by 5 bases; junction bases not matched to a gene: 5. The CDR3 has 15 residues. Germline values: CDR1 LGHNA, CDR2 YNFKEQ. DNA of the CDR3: TGTGCCAGCAGCCAGACTAGCGGGAGAGTCAACGAGCAGTACTTC. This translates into CASSQTSGRVNEQYF.

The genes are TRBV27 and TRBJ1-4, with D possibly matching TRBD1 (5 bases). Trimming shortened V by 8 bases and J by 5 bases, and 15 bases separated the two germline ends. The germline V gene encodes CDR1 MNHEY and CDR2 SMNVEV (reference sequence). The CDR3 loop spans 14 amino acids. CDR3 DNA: TGTGCCAGCGCCCGTCCTCCAGGGAATGAAAAACTGTTTTTT. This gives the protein CASARPPGNEKLFF.

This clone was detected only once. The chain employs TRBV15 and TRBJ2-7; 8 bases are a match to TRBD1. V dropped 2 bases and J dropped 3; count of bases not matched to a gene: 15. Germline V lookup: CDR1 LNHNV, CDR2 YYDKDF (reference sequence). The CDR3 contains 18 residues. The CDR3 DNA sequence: TGTGCCACCAGCAGACTGGGACAGGCGGCCTTAGGCCTCTACGAGCAGTACTTC. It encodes CATSRLGQAALGLYEQYF.

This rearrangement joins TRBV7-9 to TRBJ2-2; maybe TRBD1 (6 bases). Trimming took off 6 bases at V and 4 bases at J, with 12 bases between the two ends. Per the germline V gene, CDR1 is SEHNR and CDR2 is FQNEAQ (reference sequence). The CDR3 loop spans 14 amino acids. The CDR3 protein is CASRPGDITGELFF. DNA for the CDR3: TGTGCCAGCAGACCCGGGGACATCACCGGGGAGCTGTTTTTT.

CDR3 protein: CAISEFLPDNSPLHF. CDR3 in DNA: TGTGCCATCAGTGAATTTCTCCCCGATAATTCACCCCTCCACTTT. The chain combines TRBV10-3 with TRBJ1-6; D gene uncertain. This CDR3 has 15 amino acids. Germline V gives CDR1 ENHRY, CDR2 SYGVKD. Trimming removed 3 bases from V and 5 bases from J, with 11 bases in between.